Included here is one T cell receptor (beta chain) sequence, with context. Under the authors' procedure: Nucleated cell counts were estimated from reference gene primer amplification. Using immunoSEQ multiplex PCR, the repertoire was profiled, and TCRdb retains in-frame clones only, with some absent. From that table come the V and J calls and clone size; the DNA was used to work out D and trimming. Among approximately 250,000 clones, about 86% were seen once, and the ten largest hold under 5%. The data belong to a study of blood T cell repertoires in COVID-19. CDR3 length equals 16 residues. V gave up 2 bases and J gave up 4 bases; unmatched junction bases: 7. Germline CDR1 SGDLS, CDR2 YYNGEE.

V usage is TRBV9 and J usage is TRBJ1-3, with TRBD1 identical over 9 bases. Sequencing was performed on PBMCs or T cells enriched from blood (not recorded which). The receptor comes from a man aged 30 to 45 with acute COVID-19. In DNA, the CDR3 is TGTGCCAGCAGCGTCTCACAGGGGGCATCCGGAAACACCATATATTTT. This codes for CASSVSQGASGNTIYF. Supplemented by reference TRBV9 and TRBJ1-3, the full variable domain reads DSGVTQTPKHLITATGQRVTLRCSPRSGDLSVYWYQQSLDQGLQFLIQYYNGEERAKGNILERFSAQQFPDLHSELNLSSLELGDSALYFCASSVSQGASGNTIYFGEGSWLTVV.